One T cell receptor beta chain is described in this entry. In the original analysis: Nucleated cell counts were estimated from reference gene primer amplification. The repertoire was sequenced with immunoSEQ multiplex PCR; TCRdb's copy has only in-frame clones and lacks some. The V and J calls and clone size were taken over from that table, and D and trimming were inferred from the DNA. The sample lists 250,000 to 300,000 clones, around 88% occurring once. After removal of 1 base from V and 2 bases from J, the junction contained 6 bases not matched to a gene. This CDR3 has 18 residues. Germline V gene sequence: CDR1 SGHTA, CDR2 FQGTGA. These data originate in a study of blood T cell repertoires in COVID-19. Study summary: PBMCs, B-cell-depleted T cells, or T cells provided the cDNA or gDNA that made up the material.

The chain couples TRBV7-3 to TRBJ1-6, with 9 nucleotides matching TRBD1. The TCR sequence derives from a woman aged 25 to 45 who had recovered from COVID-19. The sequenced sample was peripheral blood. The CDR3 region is CASSLRGQGTTYNSPLHF. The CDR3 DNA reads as TGTGCCAGCAGCTTAAGAGGACAGGGGACGACCTATAATTCACCCCTCCACTTT. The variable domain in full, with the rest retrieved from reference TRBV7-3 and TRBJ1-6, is GAGVSQTPSNKVTEKGKYVELRCDPISGHTALYWYRQSLGQGPEFLIYFQGTGAADDSGLPNDRFFAVRPEGSVSTLKIQRTERGDSAVYLCASSLRGQGTTYNSPLHFGNGTRLTVT.